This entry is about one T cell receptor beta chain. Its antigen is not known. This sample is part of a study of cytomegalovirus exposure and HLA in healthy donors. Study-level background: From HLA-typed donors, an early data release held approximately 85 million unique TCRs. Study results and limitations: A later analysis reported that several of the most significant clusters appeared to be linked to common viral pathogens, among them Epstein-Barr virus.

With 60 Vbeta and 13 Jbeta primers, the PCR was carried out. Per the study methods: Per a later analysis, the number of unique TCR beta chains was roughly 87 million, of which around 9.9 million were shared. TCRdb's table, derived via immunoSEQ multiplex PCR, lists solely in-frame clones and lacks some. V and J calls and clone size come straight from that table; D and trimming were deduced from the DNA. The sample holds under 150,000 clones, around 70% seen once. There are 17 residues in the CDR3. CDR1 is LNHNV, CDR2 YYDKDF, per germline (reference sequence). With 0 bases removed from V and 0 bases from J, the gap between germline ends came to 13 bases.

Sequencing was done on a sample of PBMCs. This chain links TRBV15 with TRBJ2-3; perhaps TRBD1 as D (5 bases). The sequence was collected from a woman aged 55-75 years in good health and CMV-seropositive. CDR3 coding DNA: TGTGCCACCAGCAGAGATTGGCCAGGGCGTAGCACAGATACGCAGTATTTT. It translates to CATSRDWPGRSTDTQYF. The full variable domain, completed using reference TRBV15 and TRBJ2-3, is DAMVIQNPRYQVTQFGKPVTLSCSQTLNHNVMYWYQQKSSQAPKLLFHYYDKDFNNEADTPDNFQSRRPNTSFCFLDIRSPGLGDTAMYLCATSRDWPGRSTDTQYFGPGTRLTVL.